This entry describes one T cell receptor (beta chain). Patients with uncontrolled infections, other autoimmune diseases, pregnancy or lactation were excluded. This sample was included in a study of T cells in Graves' hyperthyroidism and ophthalmopathy. TCR beta CDR3 region amplification was performed from RNA transcripts. With the HTBI primer set, the TCR CDR3 went through a first round of RT-PCR. Each CDR3 protein gets one entry after TCRdb re-called the multiplex PCR reads with MiXCR. The top ten clones hold roughly 19% of a sample with more than 500,000 distinct CDR3 sequences, just over 45% of them seen once. The germline V gene has CDR1 SGHTA and CDR2 FQGNSA. There are 17 residues in the CDR3. V gave up 5 bases and J gave up 8 bases; unmatched junction bases: 16.

The specimen was peripheral blood or thyroid tissue (not recorded which). This receptor was taken from an adult woman with Graves' disease, either hyperthyroidism or ophthalmopathy (not recorded which). The chain is built from TRBV7-2 and TRBJ2-5, with 11 nucleotides matching TRBD2. CDR3 DNA sequence: TGTGCCAGCAGCCCCGTCCTGGGACTAGCGGAAGAAGCTACCCAGTACTTC. This translates into CASSPVLGLAEEATQYF.